Sequencing of this T cell receptor beta chain was carried out in a study of type 1 and type 2 diabetes patients. PCR was run on genomic DNA. The TCR beta CDR3 region was amplified using 30 forward and 13 reverse primers. TCRdb reprocessed the multiplex PCR reads via MiXCR and lists one record per CDR3 protein. The sample has about 290,000 distinct CDR3 sequences, roughly 50% seen once. The study, taken as a whole, reports: Age and gender were not matched between study groups. V and J gene usage correlated at around 0.97 between type 2 diabetes and control samples.

The V end lost 8 bases, the J end lost 7 bases, and 18 bases lay between the germline ends. The CDR3 is 13 residues long. Germline V gene sequence: CDR1 MNHEY, CDR2 SVGAGI. Details on this clonotype: What it binds is unknown.

This sequence joins TRBV6-5 and TRBJ2-7; D is possibly TRBD1 or TRBD2 (5 bases each). Sequencing was carried out using peripheral blood mononuclear cells (PBMCs). This clonotype originated in a man aged 18 to 35 with type 2 diabetes. In DNA form, the CDR3 reads TGTGCCAGCGGGGGACGGGGAGTGCGAGAGCAGTACTTC. It specifies CASGGRGVREQYF.